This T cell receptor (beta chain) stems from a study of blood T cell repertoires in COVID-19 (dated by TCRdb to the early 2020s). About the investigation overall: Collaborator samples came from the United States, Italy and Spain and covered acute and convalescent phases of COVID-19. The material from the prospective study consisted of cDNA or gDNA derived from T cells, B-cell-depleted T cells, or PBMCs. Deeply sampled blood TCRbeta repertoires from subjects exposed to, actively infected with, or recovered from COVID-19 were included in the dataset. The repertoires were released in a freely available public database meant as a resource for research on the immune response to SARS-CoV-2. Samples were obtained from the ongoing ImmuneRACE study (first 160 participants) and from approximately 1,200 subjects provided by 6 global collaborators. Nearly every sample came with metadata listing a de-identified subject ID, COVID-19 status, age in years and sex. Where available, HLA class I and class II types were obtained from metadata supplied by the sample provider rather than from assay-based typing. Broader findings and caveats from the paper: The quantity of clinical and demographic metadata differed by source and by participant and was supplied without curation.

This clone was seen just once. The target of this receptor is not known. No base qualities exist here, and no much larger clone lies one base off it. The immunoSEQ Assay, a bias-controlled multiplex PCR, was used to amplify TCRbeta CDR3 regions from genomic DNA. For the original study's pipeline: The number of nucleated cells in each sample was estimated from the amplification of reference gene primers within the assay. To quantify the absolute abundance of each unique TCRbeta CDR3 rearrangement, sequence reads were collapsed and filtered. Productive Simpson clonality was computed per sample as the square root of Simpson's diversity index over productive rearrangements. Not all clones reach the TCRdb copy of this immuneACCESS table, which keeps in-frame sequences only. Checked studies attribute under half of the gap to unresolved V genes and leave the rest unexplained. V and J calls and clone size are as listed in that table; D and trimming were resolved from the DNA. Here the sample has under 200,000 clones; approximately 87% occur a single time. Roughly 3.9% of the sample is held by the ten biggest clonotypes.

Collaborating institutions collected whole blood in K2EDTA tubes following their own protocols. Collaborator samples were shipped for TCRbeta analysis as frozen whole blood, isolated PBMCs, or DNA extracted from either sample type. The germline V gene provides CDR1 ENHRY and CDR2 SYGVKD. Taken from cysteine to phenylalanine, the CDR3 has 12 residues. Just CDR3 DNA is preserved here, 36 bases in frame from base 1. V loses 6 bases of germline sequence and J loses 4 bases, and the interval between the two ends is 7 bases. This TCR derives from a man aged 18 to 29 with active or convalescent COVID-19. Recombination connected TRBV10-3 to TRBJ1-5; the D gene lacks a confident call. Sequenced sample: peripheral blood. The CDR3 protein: CAIRAENQPQHF. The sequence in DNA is TGTGCCATCAGGGCGGAGAATCAGCCCCAGCATTTT.